These 27 T cell receptor beta chains share one sample of origin, sequenced in a study of blood T cell repertoires in COVID-19. TCRdb's copy holds only in-frame clones and misses some; the assay was immunoSEQ multiplex PCR. Counted here are roughly 66,000 clones, approximately 91% occurring once; the ten biggest clones make up 6% to 9.5%. The sequenced sample was peripheral blood. These receptors all come from a human donor in a cohort sampled during active COVID-19.

This chain joins TRBV11-3 and TRBJ2-1, with TRBD1 matching over 8 bases. Losses at the gene ends were 5 bases for V and 4 bases for J; bases not matched to a gene: 7. The CDR3 consists of 15 residues. The germline gives CDR1 SGHNT, CDR2 YENEEA. The CDR3 sequence is CASSPGQGTYNEQFF. DNA of the CDR3: TGTGCCAGCAGCCCAGGACAGGGCACATACAATGAGCAGTTCTTC.

The gene calls are TRBV18 and TRBJ2-7, with TRBD1 identical over 9 bases. Trimming removed 3 bases from V and 4 bases from J; junction bases left unmatched: 7. This CDR3 has 15 amino acids. Per germline, CDR1 KGHSH and CDR2 LQKENI. CDR3 DNA sequence: TGTGCCAGCTCACCTCAACGGGACAGGGAGTACGAGCAGTACTTC. This translates into CASSPQRDREYEQYF.

The chain couples TRBV19 to TRBJ2-7; no firm D call. The length of the CDR3 is 16 residues. V was shortened by 4 bases and J by 1 base, with 17 bases between the two germline ends. Looked up from germline, CDR1 is LNHDA and CDR2 is SQIVND (reference sequence). The CDR3 coding sequence is TGTGCCAGTAGTAGAGGCAAGTCAGCTGGATCCTACGAGCAGTACTTC. It encodes CASSRGKSAGSYEQYF.

The rearrangement joins TRBV7-9 to TRBJ1-2; D might be TRBD1 (6 bases). The CDR3 runs 14 residues. Trimming took 3 bases from V and 7 from J, leaving 15 bases between them. Germline V gene sequence: CDR1 SEHNR, CDR2 FQNEAQ (reference sequence). For the CDR3, the DNA is TGTGCCAGCAGCTTCCAGACAGGTCAGGCTGGCTACACCTTC. Encoded protein: CASSFQTGQAGYTF. The whole variable domain, remainder taken from reference TRBV7-9 and TRBJ1-2, is DTGVSQNPRHKITKRGQNVTFRCDPISEHNRLYWYRQTLGQGPEFLTYFQNEAQLEKSRLLSDRFSAERPKGSFSTLEIQRTEQGDSAMYLCASSFQTGQAGYTFGSGTRLTVV.

The chain carries TRBV7-9 and TRBJ1-3, with no clear D. The ends were cut back, 3 bases at V and 0 bases at J, with 9 bases in the middle. The CDR3 is 15 amino acids. Germline assignment: CDR1 SEHNR and CDR2 FQNEAQ (reference sequence). The CDR3 region is CASSFRGSSGNTIYF. In DNA form, the CDR3 reads TGTGCCAGCAGCTTCCGGGGTAGCTCTGGAAACACCATATATTTT.

The chain has TRBV24-1 and TRBJ2-5; D may be TRBD1 (6 bases). The germline gives CDR1 KGHDR, CDR2 SFDVKD. This CDR3 contains 15 residues. Trimming pared 3 bases from V and 1 base from J, leaving 11 bases between. CDR3 amino acids: CATSDPRGIQETQYF. The CDR3 DNA reads TGTGCCACCAGTGATCCCAGGGGCATCCAAGAGACCCAGTACTTC.

V usage is TRBV5-5 and J usage is TRBJ1-4; no clear D. The CDR3 runs 17 residues. Germline-derived CDR1 and CDR2 are SGHKS and YYEKEE (reference sequence). The germline V and J ends were trimmed by 0 bases and 0 bases, with 12 bases remaining between them. CDR3 in amino acids: CASSLGRRAATNEKLFF. The CDR3 nucleotides are TGTGCCAGCAGCTTGGGTCGGAGAGCAGCAACTAATGAAAAACTGTTTTTT.

V is TRBV2 and J is TRBJ1-5; D gene uncertain. Trimming took 3 bases from V and 4 from J, leaving 13 bases between them. The CDR3 is 15 amino acids. CDR1 and CDR2 from the germline V gene are SNHLY and FYNNEI. This chain's CDR3 is CASSESGLRNQPQHF. Written as DNA, the CDR3 is TGTGCCAGCAGTGAGTCAGGTTTAAGAAATCAGCCCCAGCATTTT.

CDR3 region: CASGYPRDSGANVLTF. The DNA of the CDR3 is TGTGCCAGCGGATACCCTCGGGACTCTGGGGCCAACGTCCTGACTTTC. The V gene is TRBV28, the J gene TRBJ2-6, with a tentative D call TRBD2 (5 bases). V lost 8 bases and J lost 0, with 14 bases in between. CDR1 MDHEN and CDR2 SYDVKM come from the germline V gene. The CDR3 covers 16 residues.

The chain combines TRBV7-2 with TRBJ1-2, with a possible D match to TRBD1 (5 bases). The germline CDR1 and CDR2 sequences are SGHTA and FQGNSA. The V end was cut by 4 bases, the J end by 1 base, with 13 bases between. The CDR3 totals 15 residues. The CDR3 DNA reads as TGTGCCAGCAGCTCCTCAGGGTCCCGTAACTATGGCTACACCTTC. It translates to CASSSSGSRNYGYTF.

The gene calls are TRBV19 and TRBJ2-7; TRBD2 might be the D (5 bases). Trimming removed 4 bases at V and 4 bases at J, with 17 bases between. CDR3 size: 15 residues. CDR1 and CDR2 from the germline V gene are LNHDA and SQIVND (reference sequence). The DNA for the CDR3 is TGTGCCAGTAGTACCGTGTCCGGACTCCTTTACGAGCAGTACTTC. Protein sequence: CASSTVSGLLYEQYF.

V gene TRBV5-1 combines with J gene TRBJ2-5; 7 nucleotides agree with TRBD2. Germline lookup yields CDR1 SGHRS and CDR2 YFSETQ. V was clipped by 1 base and J by 2 bases; unmatched bases: 11. The CDR3 totals 17 residues. The CDR3 region has the DNA TGCGCCAGCAGCTTGAACGGCGGGGGTGGACGACAAGAGACCCAGTACTTC. It codes for CASSLNGGGGRQETQYF.

The chain couples TRBV28 to TRBJ2-1, with 8 nucleotides matching TRBD2. The CDR3 covers 16 residues. The V and J ends lost 3 bases and 0 bases, in that order; junction bases with no gene match: 4. Germline V CDR1 and CDR2: MDHEN, SYDVKM. CDR3 nucleotides: TGTGCCAGCAGTTTGGAGCGGGAGAGCTCCTACAATGAGCAGTTCTTC. This codes for CASSLERESSYNEQFF.

The V gene is TRBV10-3, the J gene TRBJ2-3; no reliable D call. V was shortened by 0 bases and J by 11 bases, with 15 bases between the two germline ends. CDR3 length equals 14 residues. Germline V gives CDR1 ENHRY, CDR2 SYGVKD. CDR3 residues: CAISESTTLGEQYF. The CDR3 DNA sequence: TGTGCCATCAGTGAGTCCACGACCCTAGGTGAGCAGTATTTT.

J is TRBJ1-5 and V is TRBV18; the match to TRBD1 covers 9 bases. The V gene's germline CDR1 is KGHSH and CDR2 LQKENI. Germline trimming cut 2 bases from V and 2 bases from J; bases unmatched to any gene: 7. The CDR3 contains 17 residues. CDR3 residues: CASSPNRQGEGNQPQHF. For the CDR3, the DNA is TGTGCCAGCTCACCAAACCGACAGGGGGAAGGCAATCAGCCCCAGCATTTT. Combining the CDR3 with reference TRBV18 and TRBJ1-5 gives the whole variable domain NAGVMQNPRHLVRRRGQEARLRCSPMKGHSHVYWYRQLPEEGLKFMVYLQKENIIDESGMPKERFSAEFPKEGPSILRIQQVVRGDSAAYFCASSPNRQGEGNQPQHFGDGTRLSIL.

V and J are TRBV20-1 and TRBJ2-1; TRBD2 matches 16 bases. CDR1 is DFQATT and CDR2 is SNEGSKA in the germline V gene (reference sequence). The ends lost 3 bases at V and 4 bases at J; junction bases unmatched: 6. The CDR3 contains 17 residues. In DNA form, the CDR3 reads TGCAGTGCTAGTGGGACTAGCGGGGGGGCTGGGTACAATGAGCAGTTCTTC. Amino acids: CSASGTSGGAGYNEQFF.

This chain joins TRBV19 and TRBJ2-7, with 14 positions matching TRBD2. This CDR3 has 15 residues. Germline lookup yields CDR1 LNHDA and CDR2 SQIVND (reference sequence). V dropped 4 bases and J dropped 6; count of bases not matched to a gene: 5. CDR3 nucleotides: TGTGCCAGTAGTACGGGACTAGCGGGAGTAAGCGAGCAGTACTTC. Protein product: CASSTGLAGVSEQYF.

This clone was seen only once. V gene TRBV7-2 combines with J gene TRBJ2-7, with unresolved D. V dropped 1 base and J dropped 4 bases, with 11 bases sitting between them. This CDR3 contains 14 residues. Looked up from germline, CDR1 is SGHTA and CDR2 is FQGNSA. The CDR3 protein is CASSLDRTSYEQYF. The CDR3 bases are TGTGCCAGCAGCTTAGATAGAACTTCTTACGAGCAGTACTTC.

The rearrangement joins TRBV6-5 to TRBJ1-3, with D possibly matching TRBD1 (5 bases). V lost 6 bases and J lost 5, with 14 bases in between. This CDR3 is built from 14 residues. Germline V lookup: CDR1 MNHEY, CDR2 SVGAGI. In DNA form, the CDR3 reads TGTGCCAGCAGGGCGCCCTGGGGCCGAAACACCATATATTTT. As protein: CASRAPWGRNTIYF.

The rearrangement links TRBV5-1 to TRBJ1-4; perhaps TRBD1 as D (5 bases). The CDR3 sequence is 14 residues long. Between the trimmed V and J ends, which lost 0 bases and 8 bases, there was a span of 11 bases. The germline gives CDR1 SGHRS, CDR2 YFSETQ. For the CDR3, the DNA is TGCGCCAGCAGCTTGGGACAGTATGGGGAAAAACTGTTTTTT. Translating it yields CASSLGQYGEKLFF. Drawing the rest from reference TRBV5-1 and TRBJ1-4, the complete variable domain is KAGVTQTPRYLIKTRGQQVTLSCSPISGHRSVSWYQQTPGQGLQFLFEYFSETQRNKGNFPGRFSGRQFSNSRSEMNVSTLELGDSALYLCASSLGQYGEKLFFGSGTQLSVL.

The chain employs TRBV6-1 and TRBJ1-5; TRBD1 might be the D (6 bases). The V and J ends lost 3 bases and 7 bases respectively, with 16 bases between them. The germline gives CDR1 MNHNS, CDR2 SASEGT. The CDR3 runs to 15 residues. The DNA for the CDR3 is TGTGCCAGCAGTGACATCTACAGGGTGGGACAGCCCCAGCATTTT. Translating it yields CASSDIYRVGQPQHF.

The rearrangement links TRBV3-1 (or the pseudogene TRBV3-2) to TRBJ1-5; D may be TRBD1 (5 bases). The V gene lost 3 bases and the J gene lost 4 bases, with 10 bases spanning the gap. There are 14 residues in the CDR3. Germline loops: CDR1 LGHDT, CDR2 YNNKEL (reference sequence). DNA of the CDR3: TGTGCCAGCAGCCATGGGTGGACAAATCAGCCCCAGCATTTT. It specifies CASSHGWTNQPQHF.

The chain links TRBV6-6 to TRBJ2-5; D call uncertain. The V end was cut by 10 bases, the J end by 5 bases, with 17 bases between. Germline-derived CDR1 and CDR2 are MNHNY and SVGAGI (reference sequence). CDR3 length equals 13 residues. The CDR3 DNA is TGTGCCACCAGACGAGACTTGCTGGAGACCCAGTACTTC. Translating it yields CATRRDLLETQYF.

The CDR3 loop reads CASGPGGLAPKTSTDTQYF. Here the CDR3 DNA reads TGTGCCAGCGGTCCGGGGGGACTAGCTCCCAAAACTAGCACAGATACGCAGTATTTT. The rearrangement links TRBV2 to TRBJ2-3; 9 bases are a match to TRBD2. The junction had 18 bases not matched to a gene; V was cut back by 8 bases and J by 0 bases. The CDR3 is 19 residues long. Germline values: CDR1 SNHLY, CDR2 FYNNEI.

The chain has TRBV27 and TRBJ2-1; TRBD2 matches at 8 bases. The CDR3 runs 15 residues. Germline CDR1 MNHEY, CDR2 SMNVEV (reference sequence). With V trimmed by 4 bases and J by 7 bases, 9 bases remained unmatched. CDR3 coding DNA: TGTGCCAGCAGTTCGTCCGGGACTAGGAGAAATGAGCAGTTCTTC. Its protein is CASSSSGTRRNEQFF.

The chain joins TRBV7-2 to TRBJ2-7; 7 bases line up with TRBD1. Trimming at V came to 5 bases and at J to 3 bases, leaving 7 bases not matched to a gene. This CDR3 comprises 14 residues. CDR1 and CDR2 from the germline V gene are SGHTA and FQGNSA. The CDR3 region is CASSPDRVGYEQYF. CDR3 nucleotide sequence: TGTGCCAGCAGCCCAGACAGGGTAGGCTACGAGCAGTACTTC.

Here the CDR3 DNA reads TGTGCCAGCAGTTCCCGGACTAGCGGGTTGAATGAGCAGTTCTTC. Amino acid sequence: CASSSRTSGLNEQFF. The chain uses TRBV28 and TRBJ2-1; TRBD2 agrees at 11 bases. From germline, CDR1 is MDHEN and CDR2 SYDVKM. Trimming at V came to 4 bases and at J to 7 bases, leaving 6 bases not matched to a gene. This CDR3 region has 15 residues.